This T cell receptor (beta chain) was sequenced in a study of CD8+ T cells in alopecia areata. Sample treatment: oral pan-JAK inhibitor, 5-10 mg twice daily. This CDR3 contains 15 residues. The V gene's germline CDR1 is LNHNV and CDR2 YYDKDF (reference sequence). V shed 0 bases and J shed 8 bases, with 14 bases lying between them. RNA was isolated and reverse transcribed to cDNA, the sequencing template. Clones were sequenced by immunoSEQ multiplex PCR, and TCRdb holds only the in-frame ones, with some missing. The sample has 190,000 or so clones, roughly 64% seen once. The chain links TRBV15 to TRBJ2-1; D uncertain. Sequenced material: CD8+ T cells sorted from blood, taken at week 24, from a patient treated with tofacitinib. This receptor was obtained from a human donor with alopecia areata. Here the CDR3 reads CATSRDRSREHEQFF. The CDR3 DNA reads TGTGCCACCAGCAGAGATCGGAGTCGCGAGCATGAGCAGTTCTTC.